The clone carrying this T cell receptor (beta chain) was counted many times. The antigen is undetermined. Graves' hyperthyroidism is called stable when ophthalmopathy does not progress within 18 months. These data come from a study of T cells in Graves' hyperthyroidism and ophthalmopathy. Study conclusions and caveats: In the analysis, a 13 V-J model separated ophthalmopathy from stable hyperthyroidism.

CDR1 and CDR2 from the germline V gene are DFQATT and SNEGSKA (reference sequence). Germline trimming cut 0 bases from V and 2 bases from J; bases unmatched to any gene: 7. There are 17 residues in the CDR3. RNA transcripts yielded amplified TCR beta CDR3 regions. A set of HTBI primers served as the primers for a first-round RT-PCR of the TCR CDR3. TCRdb independently ran MiXCR on the multiplex PCR reads; one entry per CDR3 protein. The sample records some 620,000 distinct CDR3 sequences, 16% being singletons. This clonotype was sampled from a woman under 40 with Graves' hyperthyroidism. The rearrangement links TRBV20-1 to TRBJ2-1; 10 bases agree with TRBD2. Material for sequencing was blood. CDR3 bases: TGCAGTGCTAGAGACCCTAGCGGGGGCCCCGCCTACAATGAGCAGTTCTTC. Protein product: CSARDPSGGPAYNEQFF.